Here is one TCR beta chain with its context. Its antigen is not known. This sample stems from a study of monozygotic twins with inflammatory bowel disease. Findings and limits, study-wide: Lower sharing of clonotypes with other individuals was seen in IBD patients than in healthy twins. This was most marked in patients showing signs of disease activity.

The CDR3 has 15 amino acids. CDR1 and CDR2 from the germline V gene are MDHEN and SYDVKM. Blood was collected, approximately 2.5 ml per donor. Total RNA, at roughly 3.5 ug, went into every TCR library. TCRdb re-called the 5' RACE reads; one entry per CDR3 protein, DNA not given. The sample table sets out under 200,000 distinct CDR3 sequences. Sequenced input: blood. V usage is TRBV28 and J usage is TRBJ1-1; the D gene TCRdb calls, TRBD1, cannot be checked with no DNA. The sequence came from a human donor with ulcerative colitis or Crohn's disease, or a healthy co-twin of an affected twin (not recorded which). CDR3 sequence reads: CASSLRSGFVTEAFF. Supplemented by reference TRBV28 and TRBJ1-1, the full variable domain reads DVKVTQSSRYLVKRTGEKVFLECVQDMDHENMFWYRQDPGLGLRLIYFSYDVKMKEKGDIPEGYSVSREKKERFSLILESASTNQTSMYLCASSLRSGFVTEAFFGQGTRLTVV.